The 31 T cell receptor beta chains reported below all come from one sample, sequenced in a study of T cell repertoires in aging, cancer and after chemotherapy. Peripheral blood genomic DNA, not sorted cells or RNA, was the template. Multiplex touch-down PCR with TRB-A/B primers amplified rearranged V-D-J TRB sequences. TCRdb fed the multiplex PCR reads into MiXCR, producing one record per CDR3 protein. The sample lists roughly 1,400 distinct CDR3 sequences, 55% to 60% occurring once. Sequencing used blood. These receptors all come from a human donor with a blood cancer.

This clonotype has just a few counts. The V gene is TRBV19, the J gene TRBJ1-2; 7 bases map to TRBD1. Germline loops: CDR1 LNHDA, CDR2 SQIVND (reference sequence). V trimming: 5 bases; J trimming: 4 bases; junction bases outside the gene matches: 4. The CDR3 consists of 13 residues. DNA for the CDR3: TGTGCCAGTAGTCCGGGACAGCGCTATGGCTACACCTTC. Its protein is CASSPGQRYGYTF.

This clonotype has only a few counts. V is TRBV18 and J is TRBJ2-1; perhaps D is TRBD1 or TRBD2 (5 bases each). Deletions cut 4 bases from V and 4 bases from J, with 20 bases between. The CDR3 runs to 17 residues. Germline CDR1 and CDR2: KGHSH and LQKENI. DNA of the CDR3: TGTGCCAGCTCACTCGCGCGAGGGGCATCGGATTACAATGAGCAGTTCTTC. This translates into CASSLARGASDYNEQFF.

This chain joins TRBV19 and TRBJ1-2, with D tentatively TRBD1 (5 bases). There are 17 residues in the CDR3. Germline V gene lookup returns CDR1 LNHDA and CDR2 SQIVND (reference sequence). Trimming took 3 bases from V and 8 from J, leaving 25 bases between them. CDR3 protein: CASSITSDSPPAWGYTF. The DNA of the CDR3 is TGTGCCAGTAGTATCACCTCTGACAGCCCCCCAGCGTGGGGCTACACCTTC.

Concerning this clonotype itself: One junction end disagrees with the germline gene, perhaps due to a read error. The CDR3 is CASSLGQGAREAFF. The CDR3 nucleotides are TGTGCCAGCAGCCTAGGACAGGGCGCAAGAGAAGCTTTCTTT. The chain is built from TRBV13 and TRBJ1-1, with 8 bases aligning to TRBD1. Germline V lookup: CDR1 PRHDT, CDR2 FYEKMQ (reference sequence). CDR3 size: 14 residues.

The chain has TRBV13 and TRBJ2-2, with TRBD2 matching over 14 bases. The CDR3 is 18 amino acids. V lost 5 bases and J lost 1; bases outside the gene matches: 6. Germline CDR1 reads PRHDT; CDR2 reads FYEKMQ (reference sequence). The CDR3 reads CASSPRTSGGRNTGELFF. The CDR3 DNA reads as TGTGCCAGCAGCCCCCGGACTAGCGGGGGGCGGAACACCGGGGAGCTGTTTTTT.

To note about this clonotype: The CDR3 does not close with the conserved phenylalanine or tryptophan, likely indicating a read error. This chain's CDR3 is CASSLGLAGGNLLTDTQYL. The CDR3 DNA reads as TGTGCCAGCAGCTTAGGGCTAGCGGGGGGCAACCTTTTAACAGATACGCAGTATCTT. The rearrangement uses TRBV7-9 and TRBJ2-3; TRBD2 agrees at 11 bases. Trimming at V came to 1 base and at J to 3 bases, leaving 12 bases not matched to a gene. The length of the CDR3 is 19 residues. Germline V gives CDR1 SEHNR, CDR2 FQNEAQ (reference sequence).

The CDR3 protein is CAWSVDRVAGNQPQHF. DNA for the CDR3: TGTGCCTGGAGTGTGGACAGGGTAGCGGGCAATCAGCCCCAGCATTTT. This rearrangement joins TRBV30 to TRBJ1-5, with 8 nucleotides matching TRBD1. Germline loops: CDR1 GTSNPN, CDR2 SVGIG (reference sequence). V gave up 0 bases and J gave up 2 bases; unmatched junction bases: 6. The CDR3 length is 16 residues.

This sequence joins TRBV20-1 and TRBJ2-1; the match to TRBD2 covers 11 bases. CDR1 and CDR2 from the germline V gene are DFQATT and SNEGSKA (reference sequence). The V and J ends lost 1 base and 8 bases, in that order; junction bases with no gene match: 7. CDR3 length equals 15 residues. CDR3 loop: CSARAATSGVHEQFF. The CDR3 nucleotides are TGCAGTGCTAGAGCTGCGACTAGCGGGGTTCATGAGCAGTTCTTC.

This clonotype was counted a few times. The CDR3 reads CASSVSGVSYNEQFF. The DNA of the CDR3 is TGTGCCAGTAGTGTCTCAGGGGTGTCCTACAATGAGCAGTTCTTC. The rearrangement links TRBV19 to TRBJ2-1, with D tentatively TRBD1 (6 bases). Deletions cut 5 bases from V and 1 base from J, with 12 bases between. The germline V gene encodes CDR1 LNHDA and CDR2 SQIVND (reference sequence). The CDR3 length is 15 residues. Looking up the rest from reference TRBV19 and TRBJ2-1 gives the full variable domain: DGGITQSPKYLFRKEGQNVTLSCEQNLNHDAMYWYRQDPGQGLRLIYYSQIVNDFQKGDIAEGYSVSREKKESFPLTVTSAQKNPTAFYLCASSVSGVSYNEQFFGPGTRLTVL.

The rearrangement uses TRBV18 and TRBJ2-7; 8 nucleotides align to TRBD2. Per germline, CDR1 KGHSH and CDR2 LQKENI. Trimming cost V 8 bases and J 0 bases; bases outside gene matches: 6. This CDR3 region has 14 residues. CDR3 region: CASAPGTSSYEQYF. For the CDR3, the DNA is TGTGCCAGCGCCCCTGGGACTAGCTCCTACGAGCAGTACTTC.

The chain carries TRBV19 and TRBJ2-3, with 7 bases matching TRBD2. V lost 5 bases, J lost 6 bases, and 5 bases stayed unmatched. Germline assignment: CDR1 LNHDA and CDR2 SQIVND (reference sequence). There are 13 residues in the CDR3. The chain's CDR3 is CASSGLVSDTQYF. CDR3 in DNA: TGTGCCAGTAGTGGACTAGTTTCGGATACGCAGTATTTT.

The chain uses TRBV6-5 and TRBJ2-3; D is ambiguous. The CDR3 is 14 amino acids. Germline CDR1 MNHEY, CDR2 SVGAGI. With 5 bases removed from V and 1 base from J, the gap between germline ends came to 10 bases. CDR3 residues: CASSEVGGTDTQYF. The CDR3 region has the DNA TGTGCCAGCAGTGAAGTGGGCGGCACAGATACGCAGTATTTT.

This clonotype was detected a few times. The rearrangement uses TRBV29-1 and TRBJ1-1; maybe TRBD1 (5 bases). CDR3 length equals 12 residues. With 5 bases removed from V and 3 bases from J, the gap between germline ends came to 10 bases. Germline loops: CDR1 SQVTM, CDR2 ANQGSEA. The CDR3 spells CSVTRADTEAFF. CDR3 bases: TGCAGCGTTACCAGGGCAGACACTGAAGCTTTCTTT.

The gene calls are TRBV29-1 and TRBJ1-2; 8 nucleotides match TRBD1. Germline-derived CDR1 and CDR2 are SQVTM and ANQGSEA. V was pared by 5 bases and J by 7 bases, with 6 bases of the junction left unmatched. The CDR3 runs to 12 residues. CDR3 sequence (DNA): TGCAGCGTTTCACAGGGGGACCGTGGCTACACCTTC. It specifies CSVSQGDRGYTF.

The chain joins TRBV27 to TRBJ1-2; 7 bases agree with TRBD1. CDR1 is MNHEY and CDR2 is SMNVEV in the germline V gene (reference sequence). The junction had 8 bases not matched to a gene; V was cut back by 0 bases and J by 4 bases. The CDR3 has 16 residues. The CDR3 region is CASSLSSGQDFYGYTF. The CDR3 bases are TGTGCCAGCAGTTTATCGTCAGGACAGGACTTCTATGGCTACACCTTC.

Here the CDR3 reads CASRSPPTGELFF. The DNA for the CDR3 is TGTGCCAGCCGCAGCCCCCCCACCGGGGAGCTGTTTTTT. V is TRBV6-2 or TRBV6-3 and J is TRBJ2-2; no definite D call. V was trimmed by 8 bases and J by 4 bases, leaving 11 bases between them. Germline loops: CDR1 MNHEY, CDR2 SVGEGT. The CDR3 runs 13 residues.

This clonotype has a handful of counts. This sequence joins TRBV7-9 and TRBJ1-2; possibly TRBD1 for D (5 bases). The germline V gene encodes CDR1 SEHNR and CDR2 FQNEAQ (reference sequence). The CDR3 has 17 amino acids. The V end lost 2 bases, the J end lost 4 bases, and 20 bases lay between the germline ends. CDR3 sequence: CASSLSGGGLDSYGYTF. As DNA, the CDR3 is TGTGCCAGCAGCTTATCAGGCGGGGGACTAGACAGCTATGGCTACACCTTC.

The rearrangement joins TRBV29-1 to TRBJ2-1, with D perhaps matching TRBD1 or TRBD2 (6 bases each). The CDR3 spans 14 residues. Trimming removed 2 bases at V and 7 bases at J, with 15 bases between. Germline V gene lookup returns CDR1 SQVTM and CDR2 ANQGSEA. The CDR3 spells CSVEWWGAGNEQFF. In nucleotides, the CDR3 is TGCAGCGTTGAATGGTGGGGGGCAGGGAATGAGCAGTTCTTC.

This rearrangement joins TRBV12-3 or TRBV12-4 to TRBJ2-7; TRBD1 aligns across 7 bases. This CDR3 comprises 14 residues. With 5 bases clipped from V and 2 bases from J, the junction kept 6 bases outside the gene matches. The CDR3 sequence: CASSPWDSPYEQYF. The CDR3 region has the DNA TGTGCCAGCAGTCCCTGGGACAGTCCCTACGAGCAGTACTTC.

This chain joins TRBV12-3 or TRBV12-4 and TRBJ1-5; no clear D gene. Trimming pared 4 bases from V and 3 bases from J, leaving 10 bases between. CDR3 length equals 14 residues. CDR3 loop: CASSYSFTNQPQHF. The DNA of the CDR3 is TGTGCCAGCAGTTATAGTTTCACCAATCAGCCCCAGCATTTT.

The chain joins TRBV19 to TRBJ2-1; D is ambiguous. V shed 1 base and J shed 6 bases, with 13 bases lying between them. Germline loops: CDR1 LNHDA, CDR2 SQIVND (reference sequence). The CDR3 loop spans 15 amino acids. The CDR3 is CASSIVRRTSNEQFF. CDR3 nucleotides: TGTGCCAGTAGTATAGTTCGCCGGACCTCCAATGAGCAGTTCTTC. The complete variable domain, with remaining parts taken from reference TRBV19 and TRBJ2-1, reads DGGITQSPKYLFRKEGQNVTLSCEQNLNHDAMYWYRQDPGQGLRLIYYSQIVNDFQKGDIAEGYSVSREKKESFPLTVTSAQKNPTAFYLCASSIVRRTSNEQFFGPGTRLTVL.

The gene calls are TRBV6-5 and TRBJ1-1; D gene unclear. The length of the CDR3 is 15 residues. V shed 8 bases and J shed 7 bases, with 23 bases lying between them. Germline V gives CDR1 MNHEY, CDR2 SVGAGI. CDR3 nucleotide sequence: TGTGCCAGCGCGGGTCCGGAGGATGGGCGAGGTGAAGCTTTCTTT. This translates into CASAGPEDGRGEAFF.

Only a few counts were recorded for this clonotype. The junction differs from germline at one of its ends, possibly a read error. The chain carries TRBV6-5 and TRBJ1-2, with D tentatively TRBD1 (6 bases). Per the germline V gene, CDR1 is MNHEY and CDR2 is SVGAGI. The CDR3 contains 14 residues. The CDR3 nucleotides are TGTGCCAGCAGTGACTCGGACAGTTCGGATGGCTACACCTTC. Encoded protein: CASSDSDSSDGYTF.

The chain joins TRBV6-5 to TRBJ2-7; 11 nucleotides align to TRBD2. The CDR3 covers 14 residues. V lost 6 bases and J lost 6; bases outside the gene matches: 7. Per the germline V gene, CDR1 is MNHEY and CDR2 is SVGAGI. CDR3 protein: CASSLLAGAGEQYF. The CDR3 DNA sequence: TGTGCCAGCAGCCTACTAGCGGGAGCGGGCGAGCAGTACTTC.

The J gene is TRBJ2-6, the V gene TRBV7-6; the match to TRBD1 covers 7 bases. CDR1 SGHVS and CDR2 FNYEAQ come from the germline V gene. The CDR3 is made up of 16 amino acids. V lost 1 base, J lost 3 bases, and 3 bases stayed unmatched. CDR3 bases: TGTGCCAGCAGCTTAGGACAGGGCCGTGGGGCCAACGTCCTGACTTTC. Amino acids: CASSLGQGRGANVLTF.

This clonotype is categorized as medium-sized. The rearrangement uses TRBV19 and TRBJ2-7; the match to TRBD2 covers 13 bases. CDR1 and CDR2 from the germline V gene are LNHDA and SQIVND (reference sequence). This CDR3 region has 16 residues. With V trimmed by 9 bases and J by 5 bases, 13 bases remained unmatched. CDR3 bases: TGTGCCAGGGGGTCGGGGACTAGCGGGGCCACCCACGAGCAGTACTTC. Translated, it gives CARGSGTSGATHEQYF.

The chain uses TRBV5-5 and TRBJ2-3; TRBD1 agrees at 8 bases. This CDR3 contains 16 residues. Germline loops: CDR1 SGHKS, CDR2 YYEKEE (reference sequence). V dropped 5 bases and J dropped 0; count of bases not matched to a gene: 8. DNA for the CDR3: TGTGCCAGCAGTCAATATGGGACAGGCAGCACAGATACGCAGTATTTT. As protein: CASSQYGTGSTDTQYF. Using reference TRBV5-5 and TRBJ2-3 for the parts outside the CDR3, the full variable domain is DAGVTQSPTHLIKTRGQQVTLRCSPISGHKSVSWYQQVLGQGPQFIFQYYEKEERGRGNFPDRFSARQFPNYSSELNVNALLLGDSALYLCASSQYGTGSTDTQYFGPGTRLTVL.

J is TRBJ2-7 and V is TRBV30; D gene unclear. Germline V gene sequence: CDR1 GTSNPN, CDR2 SVGIG (reference sequence). The CDR3 is made up of 12 amino acids. Trimming left V 5 bases short and J 6 bases short, with 14 bases between. The CDR3 coding sequence is TGTGCCTGGTCGAAGGACGGCTCCGAGCAGTACTTC. This translates into CAWSKDGSEQYF. Full variable domain (remainder filled in from reference TRBV30 and TRBJ2-7): SQTIHQWPATLVQPVGSPLSLECTVEGTSNPNLYWYRQAAGRGLQLLFYSVGIGQISSEVPQNLSASRPQDRQFILSSKKLLLSDSGFYLCAWSKDGSEQYFGPGTRLTVT.

This rearrangement joins TRBV27 to TRBJ1-1, with D maybe TRBD1 (5 bases). From germline, CDR1 is MNHEY and CDR2 SMNVEV (reference sequence). V lost 0 bases and J 2 bases, leaving 16 bases between the germline ends. The CDR3 sequence is 17 residues long. CDR3 nucleotides: TGTGCCAGCAGTTTATCGAGAGGCGGGGGAGGAAACACTGAAGCTTTCTTT. This translates into CASSLSRGGGGNTEAFF.

The chain joins TRBV6-2 or TRBV6-3 to TRBJ2-2; 11 positions agree with TRBD2. The CDR3 length is 18 residues. Germline V gives CDR1 MNHEY, CDR2 SVGEGT. V lost 4 bases, J lost 3 bases, and 10 bases stayed unmatched. For the CDR3, the DNA is TGTGCCAGCAGTTCGCCAACTAGCGGGAGTCTATACACCGGGGAGCTGTTTTTT. Encoded protein: CASSSPTSGSLYTGELFF.

The V gene is TRBV30, the J gene TRBJ1-2; D remains unclear. The CDR3 runs 11 residues. Trimming left V 2 bases short and J 3 bases short, with 4 bases between. The germline gives CDR1 GTSNPN, CDR2 SVGIG (reference sequence). This CDR3 reads CAWSLHYGYTF. CDR3 nucleotides: TGTGCCTGGAGTTTACACTATGGCTACACCTTC.